This T cell receptor (beta chain) was documented in a study of cytomegalovirus exposure and HLA in healthy donors. V was pared by 0 bases and J by 4 bases, with 13 bases between. The CDR3 has 16 amino acids. As regards this clone: Its antigen is not known.

Study outcomes and limitations: In a later analysis, approximately 18,000 TCR beta sequences were associated with HLA alleles at 0.05 false discovery rate. In vitro data verified a few CMV-associated chains as specific for CMV antigens. According to the study, 160 or so TCR beta chains were cytomegalovirus-associated.

The PCR used 60 Vbeta and 13 Jbeta primers. In the original processing: There were about 88 million unique TCR beta chains by a later count, and about 12 million of them were shared. Clones were read by immunoSEQ multiplex PCR, and TCRdb kept only the in-frame ones, dropping some. That table furnishes V, J and clone size, whereas the DNA furnished D and trimming. This sample has roughly 160,000 clones, with about 80% found just once. The chain couples TRBV5-3 to TRBJ2-2, with D maybe TRBD2 (5 bases). TRBV5-3 is identified as an open reading frame with a role that is uncertain. The clonotype comes from a woman in her forties or fifties in good health and CMV-seropositive. The sequenced sample consisted of PBMCs. CDR3 nucleotides: TGTGCCAGAAGCTTGGTCCGGCCTCGGGGCACCGGGGAGCTGTTTTTT. It specifies CARSLVRPRGTGELFF.